A selection of T cell receptor beta chains follows, all from one sample in a study of OX40 agonist ivuxolimab in advanced cancers. Profiled with immunoSEQ multiplex PCR; TCRdb holds only in-frame clones, not every one. Of roughly 90,000 clones in the sample, roughly nine tenths were seen once. Here the sequenced sample was CD4+ or CD8+ T cells sorted from blood, taken in a trial of the OX40 agonist ivuxolimab. All receptors come from an adult with an advanced solid tumor such as melanoma, head and neck, liver or kidney cancer. Each CDR3 is given with its conserved first and last residue.

CDR3 length,V gene,CDR3 protein
13,TRBV7-2,CASSPGQGNEQFF
18,TRBV5-1,CASRAPGAGVANTGELFF
15,TRBV5-1,CASSLTAAINYGYTF
16,TRBV28,CASSSYGQERNTEAFF
15,TRBV11-3,CASSDTGVEQETQYF
15,TRBV7-6,CASSLYPGMGETQYF
14,TRBV7-6,CATTSGRLEDTQYF
16,TRBV10-3,CAIRASGMSSYNEQFF
14,TRBV10-1,CASPQGSCTDTQYF
19,TRBV9,CASSVSRDRGILVANVLTF
18,TRBV19,CASSIALGTSGRRNEQYF
14,TRBV9,CASSPGGENTEAFF
15,TRBV10-2,CASREWDSSYNEQFF
17,TRBV4-1,CASSRGLAGEKASEQYF
14,TRBV7-9,CASSLGGWNTEAFF
15,TRBV6-5,CASSYSGGAGEKLFF